Listed here are 24 T cell receptor beta chains from one sample, sequenced in a study of blood T cell repertoires in COVID-19. The assay was immunoSEQ multiplex PCR, and TCRdb's table has in-frame clones only and misses some. Altogether about 400,000 clones are present, roughly 90% being singletons, with the ten largest covering 1.4% to 1.5%. Sequencing input: peripheral blood. All receptors derive from a woman in her 30s with active or convalescent COVID-19.

This clone is a singleton in its sample. The CDR3 loop is CASSEGTGSNQPQHF. In DNA form, the CDR3 reads TGCGCCAGCAGTGAAGGGACAGGGAGCAATCAGCCCCAGCATTTT. The chain is built from TRBV10-1 and TRBJ1-5; 9 nucleotides agree with TRBD1. Germline CDR1 is WNHNN and CDR2 is SYGVQD (reference sequence). V trimming: 3 bases; J trimming: 1 base; junction bases outside the gene matches: 1. The CDR3 length is 15 residues.

The V and J genes are TRBV7-9 and TRBJ2-1; TRBD1 matches at 9 bases. CDR1 and CDR2 from the germline V gene are SEHNR and FQNEAQ (reference sequence). The CDR3 length is 15 residues. V shed 4 bases, J shed 10 bases, and the junction held 11 bases outside the gene matches. The CDR3 DNA follows: TGTGCCAGCAGCTCAATACCGGGACAGGGCAGCGAGCAGTTCTTC. Protein product: CASSSIPGQGSEQFF. Supplemented by reference TRBV7-9 and TRBJ2-1, the full variable domain reads DTGVSQNPRHKITKRGQNVTFRCDPISEHNRLYWYRQTLGQGPEFLTYFQNEAQLEKSRLLSDRFSAERPKGSFSTLEIQRTEQGDSAMYLCASSSIPGQGSEQFFGPGTRLTVL.

The chain employs TRBV15 and TRBJ1-4; 9 bases map to TRBD1. V was clipped by 3 bases and J by 6 bases; unmatched bases: 5. Germline CDR1 and CDR2: LNHNV and YYDKDF (reference sequence). This CDR3 region has 15 residues. The chain's CDR3 is CATSRARDRDEKLFF. As DNA, the CDR3 is TGTGCCACCAGCAGGGCACGGGACAGGGATGAAAAACTGTTTTTT. The whole variable domain, filled in from reference TRBV15 and TRBJ1-4, reads DAMVIQNPRYQVTQFGKPVTLSCSQTLNHNVMYWYQQKSSQAPKLLFHYYDKDFNNEADTPDNFQSRRPNTSFCFLDIRSPGLGDTAMYLCATSRARDRDEKLFFGSGTQLSVL.

This clone was seen a few times. The J gene is TRBJ1-3, the V gene TRBV10-3; possibly TRBD1 for D (5 bases). The V gene lost 6 bases and the J gene lost 0 bases, with 21 bases spanning the gap. The CDR3 covers 18 residues. The V gene's germline CDR1 is ENHRY and CDR2 SYGVKD. The CDR3 region has the DNA TGTGCCATCAGCGGAACCTATCAACCTGGGGCCTCTGGAAACACCATATATTTT. This encodes CAISGTYQPGASGNTIYF.

This clone occurred once. The rearrangement joins TRBV4-2 to TRBJ2-7, with 10 bases identical to TRBD2. The CDR3 loop spans 14 amino acids. V was clipped by 1 base and J by 3 bases; unmatched bases: 0. Germline CDR1 LGHNA, CDR2 YNFKEQ. CDR3 sequence: CASSQGLAGYEQYF. In DNA form, the CDR3 reads TGTGCCAGCAGCCAAGGACTAGCGGGCTACGAGCAGTACTTC.

V is TRBV3-1 (or the pseudogene TRBV3-2) and J is TRBJ2-5; possible D gene TRBD2, 5 bases. This CDR3 has 14 amino acids. Trimming took off 1 base at V and 5 bases at J, with 11 bases between the two ends. Per germline, CDR1 LGHDT and CDR2 YNNKEL (reference sequence). The CDR3 sequence: CASSQVGREETQYF. Here the CDR3 DNA reads TGTGCCAGCAGCCAAGTAGGTAGGGAGGAGACCCAGTACTTC.

The V and J genes are TRBV5-5 and TRBJ1-4; no clear D gene. The germline CDR1 and CDR2 sequences are SGHKS and YYEKEE (reference sequence). This CDR3 is 13 amino acids long. Trimming pared 4 bases from V and 4 bases from J, leaving 8 bases between. This CDR3 is CASSSSGNEKLFF. The CDR3 nucleotides read TGTGCCAGCAGCAGCAGCGGTAATGAAAAACTGTTTTTT.

This clone was seen a single time. The gene calls are TRBV19 and TRBJ2-5; 13 positions match TRBD2. After removal of 6 bases from V and 2 bases from J, the junction contained 9 bases not matched to a gene. This CDR3 contains 17 residues. The germline V gene has CDR1 LNHDA and CDR2 SQIVND (reference sequence). The CDR3 sequence: CASSLTPGLAGQETQYF. CDR3 in DNA: TGTGCCAGTAGCCTGACTCCGGGACTAGCGGGACAAGAGACCCAGTACTTC.

The genes are TRBV9 and TRBJ2-3; 8 nucleotides line up with TRBD2. Trimming cost V 6 bases and J 4 bases; bases outside gene matches: 13. CDR1 and CDR2 (germline): SGDLS, YYNGEE. This CDR3 comprises 16 residues. The DNA for the CDR3 is TGTGCCAGCACCACGGGAGGGGGACCAGGGGCAGATACGCAGTATTTT. Its protein product is CASTTGGGPGADTQYF.

The rearrangement links TRBV28 to TRBJ1-6; TRBD1 matches 7 bases. In germline, CDR1 is MDHEN, CDR2 SYDVKM. With 2 bases clipped from V and 2 bases from J, the junction kept 9 bases outside the gene matches. This CDR3 is 18 amino acids long. The CDR3 here is CASSLRQGKGAYNSPLHF. The CDR3 DNA sequence: TGTGCCAGCAGTTTAAGACAGGGCAAGGGGGCCTATAATTCACCCCTCCACTTT.

The rearrangement links TRBV11-2 to TRBJ2-7; 9 bases agree with TRBD2. The CDR3 contains 13 residues. Per germline, CDR1 SGHAT and CDR2 FQNNGV. The J segment lost 6 bases and the V segment lost 3 bases, leaving 3 bases of the junction unmatched. CDR3 in amino acids: CASSFLREGEQYF. The CDR3 coding sequence is TGTGCCAGCAGCTTCCTGCGGGAGGGCGAGCAGTACTTC.

J is TRBJ2-1 and V is TRBV10-3; 8 bases are a match to TRBD1. This CDR3 has 18 residues. Germline assignment: CDR1 ENHRY and CDR2 SYGVKD. With V trimmed by 2 bases and J by 1 base, 10 bases remained unmatched. The DNA for the CDR3 is TGTGCCATCAGTGAGAGCGCCGGGACAGGTACATCCTACAATGAGCAGTTCTTC. Translated: CAISESAGTGTSYNEQFF.

This chain uses TRBV14 with TRBJ1-1; 8 nucleotides agree with TRBD1. V lost 2 bases to trimming and J lost 6 bases; unmatched junction nucleotides: 2. Germline CDR1 SGHDN, CDR2 FVKESK. This CDR3 has 13 amino acids. CDR3 in DNA: TGTGCCAGCAGCCAACAGGGGGCATCTGAAGCTTTCTTT. Protein sequence: CASSQQGASEAFF.

This chain links TRBV19 with TRBJ2-7; 10 bases match TRBD1. There are 15 residues in the CDR3. Germline assignment: CDR1 LNHDA and CDR2 SQIVND (reference sequence). Trimming took 6 bases from V and 5 from J; bases not matched to a gene: 10. The CDR3 DNA follows: TGTGCCAGTAGGAGTGAGGGGACAGGGGCCCACGAGCAGTACTTC. Translating gives CASRSEGTGAHEQYF.

CDR3 sequence reads: CASSSGGGGQKPQHF. The CDR3 nucleotides are TGTGCCAGCAGTTCCGGAGGGGGGGGGCAAAAGCCCCAGCATTTT. V usage is TRBV6-5 and J usage is TRBJ1-5, with D possibly TRBD1 on 6 matching bases. V dropped 4 bases and J dropped 8 bases, with 18 bases sitting between them. This CDR3 has 15 amino acids. The germline V gene encodes CDR1 MNHEY and CDR2 SVGAGI.

This clone turned up a few times. The chain uses TRBV27 and TRBJ1-1, with 7 nucleotides matching TRBD1. V was pared by 4 bases and J by 11 bases, with 7 bases of the junction left unmatched. This CDR3 is 12 amino acids long. Germline lookup yields CDR1 MNHEY and CDR2 SMNVEV (reference sequence). The CDR3 nucleotides are TGTGCCAGCAGTTCCTCCTCAGGGGGGGCTTTCTTT. Translation gives CASSSSSGGAFF.

The chain has TRBV24-1 and TRBJ2-1; 10 bases align to TRBD2. The CDR3 has 19 amino acids. Per germline, CDR1 KGHDR and CDR2 SFDVKD. Losses at the gene ends were 4 bases for V and 3 bases for J; bases not matched to a gene: 14. CDR3 loop: CATSEALISGGSIYNEQFF. The DNA for the CDR3 is TGTGCCACCAGTGAAGCCCTCATTAGCGGGGGGTCCATCTACAATGAGCAGTTCTTC.

The V call is TRBV6-5, the J call TRBJ1-3; possible D gene TRBD1, 5 bases. The V gene lost 5 bases and the J gene lost 0 bases, with 11 bases spanning the gap. CDR3 length equals 15 residues. CDR1 and CDR2 (germline): MNHEY, SVGAGI. The CDR3 protein is CASSHDRTSGNTIYF. CDR3 DNA sequence: TGTGCCAGCAGTCACGACAGAACCTCTGGAAACACCATATATTTT.

The V gene is TRBV9, the J gene TRBJ2-1; D ambiguous. This CDR3 contains 15 residues. The V gene's germline CDR1 is SGDLS and CDR2 YYNGEE. V gave up 2 bases and J gave up 5 bases, with 14 bases separating them. In nucleotides, the CDR3 is TGTGCCAGCAGCGTTCTAGGCTTAGGCGACAATGAGCAGTTCTTC. Its translation is CASSVLGLGDNEQFF.

This clone was counted between two and nine times. V and J are TRBV25-1 and TRBJ2-1; 14 bases are shared with TRBD2. Trimming at V came to 8 bases and at J to 8 bases, leaving 5 bases not matched to a gene. Germline V CDR1 and CDR2: MGHDK, SYGVNS. The CDR3 is made up of 14 amino acids. The CDR3 is CASGGTSGGHEQFF. CDR3 DNA sequence: TGTGCCAGCGGGGGGACTAGCGGGGGCCATGAGCAGTTCTTC.

The genes are TRBV11-3 and TRBJ1-1; TRBD1 agrees at 7 bases. The CDR3 spans 14 residues. V was pared by 5 bases and J by 2 bases, with 5 bases of the junction left unmatched. Germline V gives CDR1 SGHNT, CDR2 YENEEA. The CDR3 reads CASSKTGINTEAFF. Written as DNA, the CDR3 is TGTGCCAGCAGCAAGACAGGGATTAACACTGAAGCTTTCTTT.

This clone was picked up one time. This chain uses TRBV11-2 with TRBJ2-3; 13 bases line up with TRBD2. Germline CDR1 is SGHAT and CDR2 is FQNNGV. This CDR3 has 18 amino acids. After removal of 5 bases from V and 4 bases from J, the junction contained 12 bases not matched to a gene. CDR3 DNA sequence: TGTGCCAGCAGCCAAAGAACTAGCGGGAGGGCTCTGGCAGATACGCAGTATTTT. Its protein is CASSQRTSGRALADTQYF.

The V call is TRBV5-8, the J call TRBJ2-2; 10 nucleotides line up with TRBD1. Germline V lookup: CDR1 SGHTS, CDR2 YDEGEE. The V gene end was trimmed by 6 bases and the J gene end by 2 bases; junction bases not matched to a gene: 10. The CDR3 runs 17 residues. The CDR3 DNA reads as TGTGCCAGCAACGATCCGACAGGGGGCGGTAACACCGGGGAGCTGTTTTTT. It codes for CASNDPTGGGNTGELFF.

The genes are TRBV5-1 and TRBJ2-1, with a tentative D call TRBD2 (5 bases). From germline, CDR1 is SGHRS and CDR2 YFSETQ. Deletions cut 4 bases from V and 1 base from J, with 6 bases between. This CDR3 contains 13 residues. CDR3 sequence (DNA): TGCGCCAGCAGCACGGGGTCCTACAATGAGCAGTTCTTC. This gives the protein CASSTGSYNEQFF. The full variable domain, rest sourced from reference TRBV5-1 and TRBJ2-1, is KAGVTQTPRYLIKTRGQQVTLSCSPISGHRSVSWYQQTPGQGLQFLFEYFSETQRNKGNFPGRFSGRQFSNSRSEMNVSTLELGDSALYLCASSTGSYNEQFFGPGTRLTVL.